This TCR beta chain was found in a study of T cell repertoires in ileal Crohn's disease. Study observations and caveats: Clonal expansions were more frequent in active smokers than non-smokers at surgery.

A note on this clone: Its specificity is not known.

Some clones are missing from TCRdb's copy, which holds only in-frame ones; the method was immunoSEQ multiplex PCR. The sample shows a few thousand clones, roughly 77% of them seen only once. The time point denotes: proximal margin of the surgical specimen (macroscopically non-inflamed). The sequence came from an adult with Crohn's disease. The sequencing sample was made of ileal tissue.

The CDR3: CAISGATNNEQFF. The CDR3 coding sequence is TGTGCCATCAGTGGGGCGACAAACAATGAGCAGTTCTTC. The chain has TRBV10-3 and TRBJ2-1; unclear D gene. This CDR3 is built from 13 residues. The germline gives CDR1 ENHRY, CDR2 SYGVKD. The ends were cut back, 4 bases at V and 5 bases at J, with 9 bases in the middle.